This entry features one T cell receptor beta chain sequence. Its specificity is unknown. From the 5' RACE reads, TCRdb called clonotypes with MiXCR, one entry per CDR3 protein. Among a few hundred thousand distinct CDR3 sequences, 7.5% to 10% were seen once, and the ten largest hold more than 2.5%. This entry is derived from a study of identical twins. General study findings and limits: Weaker excess sharing between twins was seen in beta out-of-frame sequences.

V lost 8 bases to trimming and J lost 1 base, with 17 bases between them. CDR1 SEHNR and CDR2 FQNEAQ come from the germline V gene (reference sequence). The CDR3 runs to 15 residues. The sample also formed part of further work on yellow fever vaccine responses in identical twins.

What was sequenced was PBMCs. This receptor was obtained from a woman in her late teens or twenties in good health. The rearrangement links TRBV7-9 to TRBJ2-5; no clear D. As DNA, the CDR3 is TGTGCCAGCCGACGGGCAGGTGGGCCCCAAGAGACCCAGTACTTC. Amino acid sequence: CASRRAGGPQETQYF.